This T cell receptor beta chain comes out of a study of cytomegalovirus exposure and HLA in healthy donors. Study details: One earlier analysis, a look at 180 million or so T cells, found some 120 million unique TCR beta sequences.

Germline V CDR1 and CDR2: SGHTA, FQGNSA. V shed 3 bases and J 0 bases; nucleotides not matched to a gene: 11. The CDR3 is 19 amino acids. Study findings and constraints: An analysis was carried out later, and it reportedly showed fewer N-insertions in an Asian-associated ancestry cluster than the approximately 700-donor mean. It emerged from a later analysis that several of the most significant clusters appeared to be linked to common viral pathogens. In an earlier analysis, in roughly 580 donors, most V segments appeared productive either ~87% or ~30% of the time.

The primer mix had 60 Vbeta and 13 Jbeta primers. The table came from immunoSEQ multiplex PCR; TCRdb's copy has only in-frame clones and leaves some out. The sample has about 150,000 clones; approximately 68% are singletons. For this clone: Its antigen is unknown.

The V gene is TRBV7-2, the J gene TRBJ2-3, with 11 positions matching TRBD2. The sequence was obtained from a man aged 35-49 years in good health and CMV-seronegative. Source material: PBMCs. CDR3 coding DNA: TGTGCCAGCAGCTTCCACCTATACGGGACTAGCGGAAGCACAGATACGCAGTATTTT. Its translation is CASSFHLYGTSGSTDTQYF.